This TCR beta chain is from a study of beta chain features in type 1 diabetes. General study points: Shorter TCRB CDR3s, moderately but significantly so, were found in Type 1 diabetes patients in all four CD4+ subsets.

This clone was seen at least ten times. Its antigen is currently unknown. As every portion of the isolated RNA was reverse transcribed, the sequencing read expressed TCRB transcripts. TCRdb keeps only in-frame clones here, not all; method: immunoSEQ multiplex PCR. The sample gives approximately 130,000 clones, approximately 15% of which show up once; around 2.5% is in the top ten. Trimming shortened V by 2 bases and J by 0 bases, and 11 bases separated the two germline ends. The CDR3 sequence is 17 residues long. Per the germline V gene, CDR1 is MNHEY and CDR2 is SMNVEV (reference sequence). The receptor was derived from a man younger than 35 with type 1 diabetes. V gene TRBV27 combines with J gene TRBJ2-6; D unresolved. Sequences were obtained from central memory CD4+ T cells from blood. CDR3 sequence (DNA): TGTGCCAGCAGTTTAGAAGGCGGAAGCTCTGGGGCCAACGTCCTGACTTTC. It codes for CASSLEGGSSGANVLTF.